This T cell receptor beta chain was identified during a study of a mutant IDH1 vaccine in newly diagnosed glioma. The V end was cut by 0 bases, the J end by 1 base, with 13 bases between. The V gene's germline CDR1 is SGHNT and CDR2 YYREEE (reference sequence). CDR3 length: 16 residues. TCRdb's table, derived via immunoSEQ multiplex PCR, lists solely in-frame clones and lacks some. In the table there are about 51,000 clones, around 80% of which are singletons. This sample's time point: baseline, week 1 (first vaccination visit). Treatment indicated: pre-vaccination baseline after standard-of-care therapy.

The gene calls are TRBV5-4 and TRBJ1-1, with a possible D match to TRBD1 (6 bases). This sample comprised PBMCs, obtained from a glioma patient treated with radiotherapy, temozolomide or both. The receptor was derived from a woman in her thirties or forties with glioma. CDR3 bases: TGTGCCAGCAGCTTGGGGGGGGCGTCGGCGAACACTGAAGCTTTCTTT. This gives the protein CASSLGGASANTEAFF.